The rows below give T cell receptor beta chains drawn from one sample of a study of high-grade serous ovarian cancer treatment subgroups. Libraries were prepared by immunoSEQ multiplex PCR; TCRdb keeps only in-frame clonotypes and omits some of them. The sample includes 8,000 to 10,000 clones, around 72% of them seen just once. The specimen was tumor tissue. These receptors all come from a human donor with high-grade serous ovarian cancer. Both conserved end residues are part of each CDR3. D genes are given only for firm matches. Clone size, where shown, is once, few, many, or a class for clones that have expanded.

V	size	J	D	CDR3	DNA
TRBV19	-	TRBJ2-1	TRBD2	CASSFPGTSNEQFF	TGTGCCAGTAGTTTTCCTGGGACTAGCAATGAGCAGTTCTTC
TRBV15	-	TRBJ1-3	-	CATSRERQTYGNTIYF	TGTGCCACCAGCAGGGAAAGACAGACTTATGGAAACACCATATATTTT
TRBV6-5	-	TRBJ1-1	-	CASSYWRMNTEAFF	TGTGCCAGCAGTTACTGGCGGATGAACACTGAAGCTTTCTTT
TRBV27	-	TRBJ2-1	-	CASSLSGNEQFF	TGTGCCAGCAGTTTATCGGGTAATGAGCAGTTCTTC
TRBV5-1	few	TRBJ1-1	-	CASSLLMNTEAFF	TGCGCCAGCAGCTTGTTGATGAACACTGAAGCTTTCTTT
TRBV5-8	-	TRBJ1-5	-	CASSFGRGNQPQHF	TGTGCCAGCAGCTTCGGGAGAGGGAATCAGCCCCAGCATTTT
TRBV28	-	TRBJ2-7	-	CASRPRGSGLSSEQYF	TGTGCCAGCAGACCCAGAGGGTCGGGATTGAGTTCCGAGCAGTACTTC
TRBV19	medium-sized	TRBJ1-2	TRBD1	CASSISRTGNYGYTF	TGTGCCAGTAGTATCTCACGGACAGGGAACTATGGCTACACCTTC
TRBV10-3	-	TRBJ1-2	-	CAIGDFTNYGYTF	TGTGCCATCGGGGACTTTACAAACTATGGCTACACCTTC
TRBV7-9	-	TRBJ1-4	-	CASSSDLQGKLFF	TGTGCCAGCAGCTCCGACCTCCAGGGAAAACTGTTTTTT
TRBV11-2	-	TRBJ1-2	TRBD1	CASSSVTGGHRGYTF	TGTGCCAGCAGCTCCGTGACAGGGGGTCATCGAGGCTACACCTTC
TRBV4-2	-	TRBJ1-1	-	CASSLGPNTEAFF	TGTGCCAGCAGCTTGGGACCGAACACTGAAGCTTTCTTT
TRBV7-9	-	TRBJ1-5	-	CASSPQGSNQPQHF	TGTGCCAGCAGCCCACAGGGCAGCAATCAGCCCCAGCATTTT
TRBV5-5	-	TRBJ2-7	TRBD2	CASSEELAFSYEQYF	TGTGCCAGCAGCGAAGAACTAGCGTTTTCCTACGAGCAGTACTTC
TRBV29-1	few	TRBJ1-2	TRBD1	CSVDRTGNYGYTF	TGCAGCGTTGACCGGACAGGGAACTATGGCTACACCTTC
TRBV6-5	-	TRBJ2-1	TRBD2	CASSYRASGRENEQFF	TGTGCCAGCAGTTATCGTGCCAGCGGGAGGGAGAATGAGCAGTTCTTC
TRBV21-1	once	TRBJ2-1	-	CASSHPLGSYNEQFF	TGTGCCAGCAGCCACCCCCTGGGCTCCTACAATGAGCAGTTCTTC
TRBV7-2	few	TRBJ2-1	TRBD2	CASSAQLAGGLFF	TGTGCCAGCAGCGCCCAACTAGCGGGAGGCCTGTTCTTC
TRBV6-1	-	TRBJ2-5	-	CASIFARQETQYF	TGTGCCAGCATTTTCGCCAGACAAGAGACCCAGTACTTC
TRBV19	-	TRBJ2-4	TRBD1	CASSRQGKNIQYF	TGTGCCAGTAGTAGACAGGGAAAAAACATTCAGTACTTC
TRBV19	-	TRBJ1-5	TRBD1	CASGGTGGQPQHF	TGTGCCAGTGGAGGGACAGGGGGACAGCCCCAGCATTTT
TRBV2	-	TRBJ2-1	TRBD2	CASRVDSGTSGSGEQFF	TGTGCCAGCAGAGTAGACTCCGGGACTAGCGGGAGCGGTGAGCAGTTCTTC
TRBV28	-	TRBJ2-7	-	CASISGASGYEQYF	TGTGCCAGCATCTCAGGGGCGTCAGGGTACGAGCAGTACTTC
TRBV27	-	TRBJ2-1	TRBD2	CASSLWGIAGVNNEQFF	TGTGCCAGCAGTTTATGGGGGATAGCGGGAGTAAACAATGAGCAGTTCTTC
TRBV11-2	-	TRBJ1-1	TRBD1	CASSLAQGATEAFF	TGTGCCAGCAGCTTAGCTCAGGGGGCTACTGAAGCTTTCTTT
TRBV5-1	once	TRBJ2-3	TRBD2	CASTLISGRARDTQYF	TGCGCCAGCACCCTAATTAGCGGGAGGGCCAGAGATACGCAGTATTTT
TRBV7-2	-	TRBJ2-1	-	CASTYRASVMTYNEQFF	TGTGCCAGCACCTATCGGGCTAGCGTGATGACTTACAATGAGCAGTTCTTC
TRBV2	-	TRBJ1-2	-	CASSEKPLGDGYTF	TGTGCCAGCAGTGAGAAACCATTGGGCGATGGCTACACCTTC
TRBV4-2	-	TRBJ1-5	TRBD1	CASSTGTGDQPQHF	TGTGCCAGCAGCACCGGGACAGGTGACCAGCCCCAGCATTTT
TRBV15	-	TRBJ2-7	TRBD1	CATSTGTGAFMDEQYF	TGTGCCACCAGCACCGGGACAGGGGCATTTATGGACGAGCAGTACTTC
TRBV6-5	once	TRBJ2-7	-	CAISLSLHHSYEQYF	TGTGCCATCAGTCTCTCGCTTCACCACTCCTACGAGCAGTACTTC
TRBV5-1	-	TRBJ2-2	-	CASSLSQGETGELFF	TGCGCCAGCAGCTTATCCCAGGGCGAAACCGGGGAGCTGTTTTTT
TRBV28	-	TRBJ2-5	-	CASSSPSGGSRTQYF	TGTGCCAGCAGTTCTCCTTCGGGCGGCAGCCGGACCCAGTACTTC
TRBV2	medium-sized	TRBJ1-1	-	CASSEGFEAFF	TGTGCCAGCAGTGAAGGGTTTGAAGCTTTCTTT
TRBV6-5	-	TRBJ2-7	-	CASGRRYEQYF	TGTGCCAGCGGGAGGAGATACGAGCAGTACTTC
TRBV6-1	-	TRBJ2-7	-	CASSEWTGREQYF	TGTGCCAGCAGTGAGTGGACGGGTCGCGAGCAGTACTTC
TRBV4-3	-	TRBJ1-3	-	CASSQGVAGTIYF	TGCGCCAGCAGCCAAGGGGTTGCCGGCACCATATATTTT